Listed below are T cell receptor beta chains from one sample, sequenced in a study of Ad26.COV2.S vaccination and SARS-CoV-2 variants. TCRdb keeps only in-frame clones here, not all; method: immunoSEQ multiplex PCR. The table shows around 94,000 clones, with around 80% occurring only once. The sequencing used peripheral blood, collected after recovery from COVID-19. These receptors originate from a human donor who had recovered from COVID-19. Both conserved end residues are part of each CDR3. The D gene is left open where the match is weak. Part of the rows lack a size; the others show once, few, many or a class for expanded clones.

TRBV29-1	TRBJ1-1	NA	NA	TGCAGCGTTGCTCGGAGCATGAACACTGAAGCTTTCTTT	CSVARSMNTEAFF
TRBV7-2	TRBJ1-6	NA	few	TGTGCCAGCAGGCCATCTAGGGCCTCTAATTCACCCCTCCACTTT	CASRPSRASNSPLHF
TRBV6-1	TRBJ1-3	NA	NA	TGTGCCAGCAGTGAAATTTGGGGAAACACCATATATTTT	CASSEIWGNTIYF
TRBV3-1/TRBV3-2	TRBJ1-6	NA	once	TGTGCCAGCAGCCAAGAAAAAAATTCACCCCTCCACTTT	CASSQEKNSPLHF
TRBV4-1	TRBJ2-7	NA	NA	TGCGCCAGCAGCCCCCGAAATCTCGGACCCTACGAGCAGTACTTC	CASSPRNLGPYEQYF
TRBV11-2	TRBJ2-6	NA	once	TGTGCCAGCAGCTCGGGGGCCAGGGTAGTGTCTGGGGCCAACGTCCTGACTTTC	CASSSGARVVSGANVLTF
TRBV7-2	TRBJ2-2	NA	NA	TGTGCCAGCAGGCTTTACGGGGAGCTGTTTTTT	CASRLYGELFF
TRBV6-1	TRBJ2-7	NA	NA	TGTGCCAGCCGCCTCGGCTACGAGCAGTACTTC	CASRLGYEQYF
TRBV6-1	TRBJ2-1	TRBD2	NA	TGTGCCAGCAGTGAATCTAGCGGGGAGGATGAGCAGTTCTTC	CASSESSGEDEQFF
TRBV10-3	TRBJ2-3	NA	few	TGTGCCATCAGTGAGTCGTCAGGCAGGGAAGATACGCAGTATTTT	CAISESSGREDTQYF
TRBV19	TRBJ2-5	TRBD2	NA	TGTGCCAGTAGTATAGGTCTAGCGGGGCAAGAGACCCAGTACTTC	CASSIGLAGQETQYF
TRBV15	TRBJ2-7	TRBD2	few	TGTGCCACCAGCAGAGATAGCGGGGACTCTTCCTACGAGCAGTACTTC	CATSRDSGDSSYEQYF
TRBV11-2	TRBJ1-6	NA	NA	TGTGCCAGCAGCCTTTGGGACGGGGGGTCTTCACCCCTCCACTTT	CASSLWDGGSSPLHF
TRBV21-1	TRBJ2-7	NA	few	TGTGCCAGAATTCCGGGACAGGGAGACTCTTACGAGCAGTACTTC	CARIPGQGDSYEQYF
TRBV5-6	TRBJ2-4	NA	NA	TGTGCCAGCAGCGAAACTAGGTGGGGTAAATTAAACATTCAGTACTTC	CASSETRWGKLNIQYF
TRBV6-2/TRBV6-3	TRBJ1-2	NA	NA	TGTGCCAGCAGCGGACAGATCCTCTCTTACTATGGCTACACCTTC	CASSGQILSYYGYTF
TRBV7-2	TRBJ2-7	NA	NA	TGTGCCAGCAGCTTAGCGACTGGGAACTACGAGCAGTACTTC	CASSLATGNYEQYF
TRBV7-2	TRBJ1-1	TRBD1	NA	TGTGCCAGCAGTTCGACAGGGGGCAGGGATGGTGAAGCTTTCTTT	CASSSTGGRDGEAFF
TRBV9	TRBJ2-2	NA	once	TGTGCCAGCAGCGTAGTCTCCCTAAACACCGGGGAGCTGTTTTTT	CASSVVSLNTGELFF
TRBV5-4	TRBJ2-7	TRBD1	once	TGTGCCAGCAGCTACCAGGGGGAACTCTCCTACGAGCAGTACTTC	CASSYQGELSYEQYF
TRBV28	TRBJ2-1	TRBD1	NA	TGTGCCAGCAGTCCGGGACAGGACTCCTACAATGAGCAGTTCTTC	CASSPGQDSYNEQFF
TRBV29-1	TRBJ2-1	NA	NA	TGCAGCGTTCAGGCTAGCCCAAGCTCCTACAATGAGCAGTTCTTC	CSVQASPSSYNEQFF
TRBV4-1	TRBJ1-2	NA	NA	TGCGCCAGCAGCCAAGATACCAGCTATGGCTACACCTTC	CASSQDTSYGYTF
TRBV19	TRBJ1-5	NA	NA	TGTGCCAGTAGTAAATATTTCAGCAATCAGCCCCAGCATTTT	CASSKYFSNQPQHF
TRBV28	TRBJ1-5	TRBD1	NA	TGTGCCAGCATCTCCGGGACAGCGATAGGGAGGAATCAGCCCCAGCATTTT	CASISGTAIGRNQPQHF
TRBV2	TRBJ2-1	NA	NA	TGTGCCAGCAGGCGGGAAACCGAGCAGTTCTTC	CASRRETEQFF